Listed here are 15 T cell receptor beta chains from one sample, sequenced in a study of identical twins. In TCRdb, the 5' RACE reads were re-called with MiXCR into one record per CDR3 protein. The sample includes under 800,000 distinct CDR3 sequences, 21% of them seen just once. The data were also submitted as part of a second study, on T cells expressing NK-cell markers.

Sequenced material: PBMCs. The origin of the receptors is a woman aged 18-29 years in good health.

The table lists this clonotype with a few counts. The chain uses TRBV20-1 and TRBJ1-3; TRBD1 agrees at 9 bases. V was clipped by 1 base and J by 2 bases; unmatched bases: 3. This CDR3 is built from 15 residues. Germline V gene sequence: CDR1 DFQATT, CDR2 SNEGSKA (reference sequence). DNA for the CDR3: TGCAGTGCTAGAGTCGGGACAGGGCCTGGAAACACCATATATTTT. Protein: CSARVGTGPGNTIYF.

J is TRBJ2-1 and V is TRBV4-3; no reliable D call. V was trimmed by 0 bases and J by 6 bases, leaving 9 bases between them. The V gene's germline CDR1 is LGHNA and CDR2 YSLEER. The CDR3 sequence is 14 residues long. The CDR3 region has the DNA TGCGCCAGCAGCCAAGAGGCAGCGACCAATGAGCAGTTCTTC. Translation gives CASSQEAATNEQFF.

This clonotype was found a few times. The V gene is TRBV27, the J gene TRBJ2-1; TRBD2 matches 10 bases. Trimming took 4 bases from V and 4 from J; bases not matched to a gene: 4. Germline values: CDR1 MNHEY, CDR2 SMNVEV (reference sequence). The CDR3 is 15 residues long. In DNA, the CDR3 is TGTGCCAGCAGTTCCGGGACTAGCGATTACAATGAGCAGTTCTTC. This gives the protein CASSSGTSDYNEQFF.

The table lists this clonotype with many counts. V is TRBV7-2 and J is TRBJ2-1, with 13 bases lining up with TRBD2. The CDR3 is made up of 14 amino acids. Germline values: CDR1 SGHTA, CDR2 FQGNSA. J gave up 13 bases and V 2 bases, and 5 bases lay outside the gene matches. In DNA, the CDR3 is TGTGCCAGCAGCTTACTTGGGACTAGCGGGAACCAGTTCTTC. Residues: CASSLLGTSGNQFF. Drawing the rest from reference TRBV7-2 and TRBJ2-1, the complete variable domain is GAGVSQSPSNKVTEKGKDVELRCDPISGHTALYWYRQSLGQGLEFLIYFQGNSAPDKSGLPSDRFSAERTGGSVSTLTIQRTQQEDSAVYLCASSLLGTSGNQFFGPGTRLTVL.

The chain has TRBV15 and TRBJ2-1; D unresolved. CDR3 length: 16 residues. Germline CDR1 is LNHNV and CDR2 is YYDKDF (reference sequence). The germline V and J ends were trimmed by 7 bases and 0 bases, with 16 bases remaining between them. This chain's CDR3 is CATTPGGSPSYNEQFF. The DNA of the CDR3 is TGTGCCACCACCCCGGGCGGATCCCCCTCCTACAATGAGCAGTTCTTC.

This clonotype was observed a handful of times. This chain joins TRBV11-3 and TRBJ2-4; D gene unclear. Trimming left V 5 bases short and J 8 bases short, with 10 bases between. This CDR3 region has 12 residues. Looked up from germline, CDR1 is SGHNT and CDR2 is YENEEA. The CDR3 sequence: CASSPRVDIQYF. In DNA, the CDR3 is TGTGCCAGCAGCCCCCGGGTAGACATTCAGTACTTC.

This clonotype appeared once. This chain uses TRBV10-1 with TRBJ2-1, with 7 bases lining up with TRBD2. Unmatched junction bases numbered 4, after V lost 0 bases and J lost 11 bases. The germline V gene has CDR1 WNHNN and CDR2 SYGVQD (reference sequence). CDR3 length: 13 amino acids. CDR3 region: CASSESLRGKQFF. The CDR3, as DNA: TGCGCCAGCAGTGAGTCGTTGCGGGGGAAGCAGTTCTTC.

This clonotype was seen a handful of times. The chain carries TRBV29-1 and TRBJ1-1; a possible D gene is TRBD1 (6 bases). V was pared by 0 bases and J by 1 base, with 12 bases between. The CDR3 length is 15 residues. The V gene's germline CDR1 is SQVTM and CDR2 ANQGSEA. CDR3 in amino acids: CSVEDLQGTNTEAFF. CDR3 nucleotides: TGCAGCGTTGAAGATCTTCAGGGGACGAACACTGAAGCTTTCTTT.

This clonotype has at least ten counts. This chain connects TRBV6-1 to TRBJ2-6, with D possibly matching TRBD1 (6 bases). The CDR3 sequence is 16 residues long. CDR1 is MNHNS, CDR2 SASEGT, per germline. V was clipped by 5 bases and J by 2 bases, with 13 bases between them. The CDR3 DNA sequence: TGTGCCAGCAGTCAACAGGGTGGCGCTGGGGCCAACGTCCTGACTTTC. It codes for CASSQQGGAGANVLTF.

This sequence joins TRBV7-2 and TRBJ2-4; 8 nucleotides match TRBD2. This CDR3 has 15 residues. Germline values: CDR1 SGHTA, CDR2 FQGNSA. With 6 bases clipped from V and 4 bases from J, the junction kept 8 bases outside the gene matches. CDR3 protein: CASSPERGLKNIQYF. In DNA, the CDR3 is TGTGCCAGCAGTCCGGAGCGGGGGTTAAAAAACATTCAGTACTTC.

The chain employs TRBV15 and TRBJ1-2; D not certain. The CDR3 runs to 13 residues. Germline V gene lookup returns CDR1 LNHNV and CDR2 YYDKDF (reference sequence). Trimming cost V 1 base and J 5 bases, with 8 bases left between them. CDR3 residues: CATSRAEGYGYTF. In nucleotides, the CDR3 is TGTGCCACCAGCAGAGCGGAGGGTTATGGCTACACCTTC. The full variable domain, in which reference TRBV15 and TRBJ1-2 provide the parts outside the CDR3, is DAMVIQNPRYQVTQFGKPVTLSCSQTLNHNVMYWYQQKSSQAPKLLFHYYDKDFNNEADTPDNFQSRRPNTSFCFLDIRSPGLGDTAMYLCATSRAEGYGYTFGSGTRLTVV.

This clonotype was recorded once. The chain employs TRBV5-1 and TRBJ2-1; 9 bases align to TRBD2. CDR1 and CDR2 from the germline V gene are SGHRS and YFSETQ. CDR3 size: 15 residues. V lost 0 bases, J lost 8 bases, and 6 bases stayed unmatched. CDR3 region: CASSLGGRARDEQFF. In DNA, the CDR3 is TGCGCCAGCAGCTTGGGCGGGAGGGCGCGCGATGAGCAGTTCTTC.

A few counts support this clonotype. The chain links TRBV11-2 to TRBJ2-1, with D possibly being TRBD1 or TRBD2 (5 bases each). The germline V and J ends were trimmed by 5 bases and 7 bases, with 9 bases remaining between them. CDR1 SGHAT and CDR2 FQNNGV come from the germline V gene. This CDR3 is built from 12 residues. The CDR3, as DNA: TGTGCCAGCAGCCGATGGGGGAATGAGCAGTTCTTC. Translation: CASSRWGNEQFF. The variable domain in full, completed from reference TRBV11-2 and TRBJ2-1, reads EAGVAQSPRYKIIEKRQSVAFWCNPISGHATLYWYQQILGQGPKLLIQFQNNGVVDDSQLPKDRFSAERLKGVDSTLKIQPAKLEDSAVYLCASSRWGNEQFFGPGTRLTVL.

The rearrangement uses TRBV20-1 and TRBJ2-1, with D perhaps matching TRBD2 (6 bases). V was trimmed by 4 bases and J by 9 bases, leaving 13 bases between them. Germline CDR1 and CDR2: DFQATT and SNEGSKA (reference sequence). The CDR3 is made up of 12 amino acids. The CDR3 region is CSATDYPPEQFF. The CDR3 nucleotides read TGCAGTGCTACGGACTACCCCCCTGAGCAGTTCTTC.

This clonotype was observed many times. The genes are TRBV12-3 or TRBV12-4 and TRBJ1-5, with D hard to call. The V and J ends lost 8 bases and 0 bases respectively, with 11 bases between them. This CDR3 is built from 14 residues. CDR3 sequence: CASHPGYSNQPQHF. DNA for the CDR3: TGTGCCAGCCACCCGGGCTATAGCAATCAGCCCCAGCATTTT.